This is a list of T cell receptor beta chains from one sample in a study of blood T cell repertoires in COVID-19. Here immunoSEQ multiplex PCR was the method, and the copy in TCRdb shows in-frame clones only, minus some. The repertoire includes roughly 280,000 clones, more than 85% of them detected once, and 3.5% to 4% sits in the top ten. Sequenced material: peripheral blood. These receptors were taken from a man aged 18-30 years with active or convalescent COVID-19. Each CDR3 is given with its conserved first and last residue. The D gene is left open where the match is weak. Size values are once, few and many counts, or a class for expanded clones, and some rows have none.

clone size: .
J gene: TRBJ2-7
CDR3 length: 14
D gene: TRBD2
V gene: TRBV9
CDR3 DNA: TGTGCCAGCAGCGTAAGCGGGAGGGCCTCCGAGCAGTACTTC
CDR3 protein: CASSVSGRASEQYF

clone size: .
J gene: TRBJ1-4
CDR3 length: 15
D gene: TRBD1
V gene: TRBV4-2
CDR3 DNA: TGTGCCAGCAGCCGCGGACAGGGCTCTAATGAAAAACTGTTTTTT
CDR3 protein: CASSRGQGSNEKLFF

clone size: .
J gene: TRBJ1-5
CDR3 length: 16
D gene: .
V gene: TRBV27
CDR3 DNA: TGTGCCAGCAGTTTAAACCCCGGAGGGATGGGCCAGCCCCAGCATTTT
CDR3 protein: CASSLNPGGMGQPQHF

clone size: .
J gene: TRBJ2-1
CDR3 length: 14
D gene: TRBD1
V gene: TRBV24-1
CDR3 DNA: TGTGCCACCAGGGAAACAGGGGGCTACAATGAGCAGTTCTTC
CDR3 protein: CATRETGGYNEQFF

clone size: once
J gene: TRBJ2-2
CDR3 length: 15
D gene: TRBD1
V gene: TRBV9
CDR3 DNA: TGTGCCAGCAGCGCCCGGACAGGGCCCACCGGGGAGCTGTTTTTT
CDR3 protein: CASSARTGPTGELFF

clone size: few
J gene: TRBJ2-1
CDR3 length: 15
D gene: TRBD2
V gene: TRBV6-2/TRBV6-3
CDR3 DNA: TGTGCCAGCAGTTACGGACTAGCGGTATACAATGAGCAGTTCTTC
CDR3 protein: CASSYGLAVYNEQFF

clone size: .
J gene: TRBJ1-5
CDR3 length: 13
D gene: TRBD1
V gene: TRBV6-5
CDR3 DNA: TGTGCCAGCAGTAGACAGGGGGGTCAGCCCCAGCATTTT
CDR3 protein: CASSRQGGQPQHF

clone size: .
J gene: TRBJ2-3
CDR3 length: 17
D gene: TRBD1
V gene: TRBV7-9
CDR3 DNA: TGTGCCAGCAGTAAACCGGGACAGCAATTCCGCACAGATACGCAGTATTTT
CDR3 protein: CASSKPGQQFRTDTQYF

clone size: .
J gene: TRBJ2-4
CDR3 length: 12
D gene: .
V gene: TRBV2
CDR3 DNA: TGTGCCAGCAGTACAGGGATGGACATTCAGTACTTC
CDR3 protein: CASSTGMDIQYF

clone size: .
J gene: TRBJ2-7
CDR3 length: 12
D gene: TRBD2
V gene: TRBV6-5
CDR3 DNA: TGTGCCAGCGGGATTAGCGGGGGATCCCAGTACTTC
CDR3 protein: CASGISGGSQYF

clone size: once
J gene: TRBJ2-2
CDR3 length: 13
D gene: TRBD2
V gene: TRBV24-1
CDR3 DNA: TGTGCCACCAGGCGGGGGGGGACCGGGGAGCTGTTTTTT
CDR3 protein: CATRRGGTGELFF

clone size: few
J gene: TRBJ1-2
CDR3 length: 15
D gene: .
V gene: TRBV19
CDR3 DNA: TGTGCCAGTAGTCCAGTAGCGAAAGCTAACTATGGCTACACCTTC
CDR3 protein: CASSPVAKANYGYTF

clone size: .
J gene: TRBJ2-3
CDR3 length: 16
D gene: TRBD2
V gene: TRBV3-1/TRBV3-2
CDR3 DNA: TGTGCCAGCAGCCGAGACGTGACTAGCGGGGGTCGTAGGCAGTATTTT
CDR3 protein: CASSRDVTSGGRRQYF

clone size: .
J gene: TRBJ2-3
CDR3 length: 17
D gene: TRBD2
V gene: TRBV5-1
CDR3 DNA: TGCGCCAGCAGCTTAGGACTAGTATCTTCAGGCACAGATACGCAGTATTTT
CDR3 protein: CASSLGLVSSGTDTQYF

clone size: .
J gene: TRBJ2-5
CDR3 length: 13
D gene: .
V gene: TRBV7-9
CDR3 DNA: TGTGCCAGCAGCCTGGGCATTCTTGAGACCCAGTACTTC
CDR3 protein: CASSLGILETQYF

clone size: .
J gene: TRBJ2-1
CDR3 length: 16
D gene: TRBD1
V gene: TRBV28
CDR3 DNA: TGTGCCAGCGGAATTTCGGGACAGGGAGCCTACAATGAGCAGTTCTTC
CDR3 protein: CASGISGQGAYNEQFF

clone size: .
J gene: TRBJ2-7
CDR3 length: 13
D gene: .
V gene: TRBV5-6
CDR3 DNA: TGTGCCAGCAGCTTGGTGACAGGCTACGAGCAGTACTTC
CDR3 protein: CASSLVTGYEQYF

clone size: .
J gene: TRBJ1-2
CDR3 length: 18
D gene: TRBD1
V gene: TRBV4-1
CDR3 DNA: TGCGCCAGCAGCCCCAGGAAGGGACAGAGAGCCCCTAACTATGGCTACACCTTC
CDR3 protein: CASSPRKGQRAPNYGYTF

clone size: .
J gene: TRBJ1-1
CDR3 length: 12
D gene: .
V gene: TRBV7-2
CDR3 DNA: TGTGCCAGCAGCTTAGACGGCAGGGAAGCTTTCTTT
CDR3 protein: CASSLDGREAFF

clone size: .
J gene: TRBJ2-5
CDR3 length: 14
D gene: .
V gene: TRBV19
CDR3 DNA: TGTGCCAGTGGGCTCGGGGAAGTCCAAGAGACCCAGTACTTC
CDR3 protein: CASGLGEVQETQYF

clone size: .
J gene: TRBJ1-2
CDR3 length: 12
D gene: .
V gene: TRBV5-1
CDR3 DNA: TGCGCCAGCCGGGAAAAAAACTATGGCTACACCTTC
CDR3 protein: CASREKNYGYTF

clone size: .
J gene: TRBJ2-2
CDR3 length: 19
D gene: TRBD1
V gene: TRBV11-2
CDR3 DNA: TGTGCCAGCAGCTGGAAATTCGAACAGGGGAACGCGAACACCGGGGAGCTGTTTTTT
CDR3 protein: CASSWKFEQGNANTGELFF

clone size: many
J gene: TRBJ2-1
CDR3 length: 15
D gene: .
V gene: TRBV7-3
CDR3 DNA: TGTGCCAGCAGCTGGGGGCAGGGGACCTACAATGAGCAGTTCTTC
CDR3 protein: CASSWGQGTYNEQFF

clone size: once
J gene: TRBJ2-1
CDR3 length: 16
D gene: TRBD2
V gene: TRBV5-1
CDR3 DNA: TGCGCCAGCAGCCCCTATAGCGGGAGTAGTATGAATGAGCAGTTCTTC
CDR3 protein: CASSPYSGSSMNEQFF

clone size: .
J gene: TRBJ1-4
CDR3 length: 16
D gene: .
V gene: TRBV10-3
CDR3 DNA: TGTGCCATCAGTGAGAGGGCATCGGGGACTAATGAAAAACTGTTTTTT
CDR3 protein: CAISERASGTNEKLFF

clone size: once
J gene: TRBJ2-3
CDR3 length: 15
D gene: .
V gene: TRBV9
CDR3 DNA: TGTGCCAGCAGCTCCCGCGGAGAAAGCACAGATACGCAGTATTTT
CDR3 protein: CASSSRGESTDTQYF

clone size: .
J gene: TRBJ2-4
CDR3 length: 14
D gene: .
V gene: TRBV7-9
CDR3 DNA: TGTGCCAGCAGCTTAAGACAAGGGAGGAACATTCAGTACTTC
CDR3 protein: CASSLRQGRNIQYF

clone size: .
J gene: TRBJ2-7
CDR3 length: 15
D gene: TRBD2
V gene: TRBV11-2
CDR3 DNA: TGTGCCAGCAGCTTAGAACACGGGACTAGCCGCGAGCAGTACTTC
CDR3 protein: CASSLEHGTSREQYF

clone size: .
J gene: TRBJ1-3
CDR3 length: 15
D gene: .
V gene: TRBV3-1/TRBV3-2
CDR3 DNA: TGTGCCAGCAGCCAAGGCCTGGCAGGGGGAAACACCATATATTTT
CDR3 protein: CASSQGLAGGNTIYF

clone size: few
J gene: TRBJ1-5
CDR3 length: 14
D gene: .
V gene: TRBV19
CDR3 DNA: TGTGCCAGTAGTATGGCAGGGGGCAATCAGCCCCAGCATTTT
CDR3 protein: CASSMAGGNQPQHF

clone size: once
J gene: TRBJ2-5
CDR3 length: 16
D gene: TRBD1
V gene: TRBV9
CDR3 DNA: TGTGCCAGCTCAGACCCCCGGGGCGGGACAGGAGAGACCCAGTACTTC
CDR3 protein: CASSDPRGGTGETQYF

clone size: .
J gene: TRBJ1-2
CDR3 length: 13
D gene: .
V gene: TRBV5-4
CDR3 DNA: TGTGCCAGCAGCTTAGACTCGTACGGTGGCTACACCTTC
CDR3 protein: CASSLDSYGGYTF

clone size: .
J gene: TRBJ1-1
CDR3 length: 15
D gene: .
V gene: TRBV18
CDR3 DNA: TGTGCCAGCTCACCGAACACCGACATGAACACTGAAGCTTTCTTT
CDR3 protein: CASSPNTDMNTEAFF

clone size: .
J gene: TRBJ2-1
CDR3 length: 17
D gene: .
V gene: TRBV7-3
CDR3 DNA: TGTGCCAGCAGCCTTAATCCGGGATTAAGCTCCTACAATGAGCAGTTCTTC
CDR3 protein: CASSLNPGLSSYNEQFF

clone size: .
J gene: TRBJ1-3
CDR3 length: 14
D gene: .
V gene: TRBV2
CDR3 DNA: TGTGCCAGCAGTGCAGGGGCGAATGGAAACACCATATATTTT
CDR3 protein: CASSAGANGNTIYF

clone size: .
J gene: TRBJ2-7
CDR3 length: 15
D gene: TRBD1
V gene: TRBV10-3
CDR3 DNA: TGTGCCATCAGTGAGTTGGGACAGGGAAACTACGAGCAGTACTTC
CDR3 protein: CAISELGQGNYEQYF

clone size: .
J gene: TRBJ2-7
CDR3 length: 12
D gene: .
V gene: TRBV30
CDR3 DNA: TGTGCCTGGAGGTCAGGGGCCTACGAGCAGTACTTC
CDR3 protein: CAWRSGAYEQYF

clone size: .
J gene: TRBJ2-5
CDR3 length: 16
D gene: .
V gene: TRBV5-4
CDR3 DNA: TGTGCCAGCAGCTTCGACAGAAATGGTCACCAAGAGACCCAGTACTTC
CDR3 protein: CASSFDRNGHQETQYF

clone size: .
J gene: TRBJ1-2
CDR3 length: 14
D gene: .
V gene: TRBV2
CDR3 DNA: TGTGCCAGCACCCCTACAGGTTCCTATCAGGGCTACACCTTC
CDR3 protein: CASTPTGSYQGYTF

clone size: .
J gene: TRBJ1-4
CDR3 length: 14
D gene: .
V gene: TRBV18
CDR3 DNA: TGTGCCAGCTCGCAGCTAGCAACTAATGAAAAACTGTTTTTT
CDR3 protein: CASSQLATNEKLFF

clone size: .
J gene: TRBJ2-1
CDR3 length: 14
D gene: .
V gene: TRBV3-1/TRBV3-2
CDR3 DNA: TGTGCCAGCAGCCAAAAGTTTCTAGGCAATGAGCAGTTCTTC
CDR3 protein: CASSQKFLGNEQFF

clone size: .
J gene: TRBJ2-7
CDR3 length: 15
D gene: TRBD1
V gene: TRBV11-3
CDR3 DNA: TGTGCCAGTAGAGGGGCTGGACAGGGGGCGAGAGAGCAGTACTTC
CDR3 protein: CASRGAGQGAREQYF

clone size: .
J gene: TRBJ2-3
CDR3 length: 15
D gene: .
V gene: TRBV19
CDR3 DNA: TGTGCCAGTAGTAGTTCGCAGGGTAGCACAGATACGCAGTATTTT
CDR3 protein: CASSSSQGSTDTQYF

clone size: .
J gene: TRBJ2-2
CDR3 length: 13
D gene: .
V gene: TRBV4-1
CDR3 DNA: TGCGCCAGCAGCCAGGCAAGCGGCGGGGAGCTGTTTTTT
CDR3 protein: CASSQASGGELFF

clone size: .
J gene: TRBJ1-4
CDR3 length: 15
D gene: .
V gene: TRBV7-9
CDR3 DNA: TGTGCCAGCAGTTCCTCTGGGGAAAGGGGTGAAAAACTGTTTTTT
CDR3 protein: CASSSSGERGEKLFF

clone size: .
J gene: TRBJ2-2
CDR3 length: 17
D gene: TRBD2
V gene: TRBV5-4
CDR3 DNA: TGTGCCAGCAGCTTGGCCTTCGGGGGGGCGAGTACCGGGGAGCTGTTTTTT
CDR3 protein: CASSLAFGGASTGELFF

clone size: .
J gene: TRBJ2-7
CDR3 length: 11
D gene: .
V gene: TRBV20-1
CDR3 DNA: TGCAGTGCTTTCCAGCTGGAGGAGCAGTACTTC
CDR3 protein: CSAFQLEEQYF

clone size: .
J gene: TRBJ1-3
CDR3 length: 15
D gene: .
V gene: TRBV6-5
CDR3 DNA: TGTGCCAGCAGTTACTCCGGGGGCTCTGGAAACACCATATATTTT
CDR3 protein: CASSYSGGSGNTIYF

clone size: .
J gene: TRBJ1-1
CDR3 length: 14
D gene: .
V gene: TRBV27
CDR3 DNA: TGTGCCAGCAGCGCGGGACGGTCAAACACTGAAGCTTTCTTT
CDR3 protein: CASSAGRSNTEAFF

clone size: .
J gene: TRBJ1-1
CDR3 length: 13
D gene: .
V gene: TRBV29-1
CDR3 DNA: TGCAGCGCCCTCGGAGGGGCCAACACTGAAGCTTTCTTT
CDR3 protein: CSALGGANTEAFF

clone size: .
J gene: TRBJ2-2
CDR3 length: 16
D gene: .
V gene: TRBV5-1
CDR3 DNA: TGCGCCAGCACCCCGAACGGGAGAGGAGACACCGGGGAGCTGTTTTTT
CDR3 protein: CASTPNGRGDTGELFF